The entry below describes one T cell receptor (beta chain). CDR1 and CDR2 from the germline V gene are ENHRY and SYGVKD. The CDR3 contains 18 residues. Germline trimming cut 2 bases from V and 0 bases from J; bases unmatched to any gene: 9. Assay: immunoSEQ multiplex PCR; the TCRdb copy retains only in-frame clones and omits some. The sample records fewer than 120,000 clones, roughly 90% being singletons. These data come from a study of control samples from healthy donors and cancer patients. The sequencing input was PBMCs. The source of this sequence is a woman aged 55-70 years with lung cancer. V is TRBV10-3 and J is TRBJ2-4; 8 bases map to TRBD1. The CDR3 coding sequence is TGTGCCATCAGTGAGCGCGACAGGGGCCTAGTAGCCAAAAACATTCAGTACTTC. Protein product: CAISERDRGLVAKNIQYF.